This is a list of T cell receptor beta chains from one sample in a study of blood T cell repertoires in COVID-19. Repertoires were generated with immunoSEQ multiplex PCR, while TCRdb's copy carries only in-frame clones and drops some. The sample lists a few hundred thousand clones, 75% to 90% occurring once. The specimen sequenced was PBMCs or T cells enriched from blood (not recorded which). The source of these receptors is a young woman who had been exposed to COVID-19. Each CDR3 is given with its conserved first and last residue.

v_call cdr3_aa
TRBV12-3/TRBV12-4 CASSPGSSPLHF
TRBV2 CASRTGVVGEQYF
TRBV12-5 CASGPGLSYNEQFF
TRBV2 CASSVWGRYNEQFF
TRBV30 CACIRDSGAGAFHEQYF
TRBV18 CASSLRDKRTGELFF
TRBV6-5 CASNLGGAGNEQFF
TRBV5-1 CASSPLAGRNNEQFF
TRBV9 CASSVGAPISSYNEQFF
TRBV5-4 CASSQQGVPLNSPLHF
TRBV10-3 CAINAGGANTGELFF
TRBV2 CASTPRQGAGYTF
TRBV5-1 CASVPSLAHTDTQYF
TRBV6-5 CASRGGQGSTDTQYF
TRBV3-1/TRBV3-2 CASSQQGSSYEQYF
TRBV2 CASSEVARPHNEQFF
TRBV5-6 CASSLGTAQETQYF
TRBV7-2 CASSFPSGAAPSTDTQYF
TRBV5-1 CASSLAGQESGELFF
TRBV25-1 CASSWTGNTGELFF
TRBV27 CATRGTGVSPLHF
TRBV24-1 CATSDFVTGRNEQYF
TRBV9 CASSGNIAGLPKTQYF
TRBV7-2 CASSTADIAYEQYF
TRBV5-6 CASTFDRTREKLFF
TRBV12-5 CASGPEDIQYF
TRBV3-1/TRBV3-2 CASSLRRGTGLPYEQYF
TRBV5-4 CASSTDRGREQYF